The present entry profiles one T cell receptor (beta chain) with its context. V was clipped by 9 bases and J by 0 bases, with 18 bases between them. CDR1 and CDR2 from the germline V gene are WSHSY and SAAADI. The CDR3 is 16 residues long. This record comes from a study of PD-1 blockade in classical Hodgkin lymphoma. Each patient's relapse followed autologous stem cell transplantation, and brentuximab vedotin exposure varied. Profiling relied on immunoSEQ multiplex PCR, and the TCRdb table lists in-frame clones only, not all of them. The sample carries 9,900 or so clones, 80% recorded once. J is TRBJ1-3 and V is TRBV10-2, with D perhaps matching TRBD1 (6 bases). The starting material was peripheral blood mononuclear cells (PBMCs), obtained before the second cycle of nivolumab. The clonotype was recovered from a human donor with classical Hodgkin lymphoma. The CDR3 reads CASRGPGTNSGNTIYF. The CDR3 bases are TGCGCCAGTCGAGGACCCGGGACAAACTCTGGAAACACCATATATTTT.